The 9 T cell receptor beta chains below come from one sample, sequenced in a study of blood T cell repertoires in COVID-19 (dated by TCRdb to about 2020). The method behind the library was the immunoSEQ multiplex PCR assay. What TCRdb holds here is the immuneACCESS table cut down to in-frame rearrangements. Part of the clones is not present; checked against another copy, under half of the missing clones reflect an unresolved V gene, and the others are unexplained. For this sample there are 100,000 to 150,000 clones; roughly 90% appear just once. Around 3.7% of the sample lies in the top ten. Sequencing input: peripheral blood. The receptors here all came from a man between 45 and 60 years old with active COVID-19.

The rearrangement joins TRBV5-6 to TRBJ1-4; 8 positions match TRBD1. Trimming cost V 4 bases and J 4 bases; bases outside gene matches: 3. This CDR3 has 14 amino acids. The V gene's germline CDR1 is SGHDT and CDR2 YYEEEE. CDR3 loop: CASSEGQVNEKLFF. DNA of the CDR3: TGTGCCAGCAGCGAGGGACAGGTTAATGAAAAACTGTTTTTT.

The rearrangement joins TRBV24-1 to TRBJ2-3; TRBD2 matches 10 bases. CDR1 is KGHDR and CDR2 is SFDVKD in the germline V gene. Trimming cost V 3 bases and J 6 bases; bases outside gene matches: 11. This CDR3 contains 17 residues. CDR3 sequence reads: CATSDGASGRSKDTQYF. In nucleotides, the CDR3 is TGTGCCACCAGTGATGGAGCTAGCGGGAGATCCAAGGATACGCAGTATTTT.

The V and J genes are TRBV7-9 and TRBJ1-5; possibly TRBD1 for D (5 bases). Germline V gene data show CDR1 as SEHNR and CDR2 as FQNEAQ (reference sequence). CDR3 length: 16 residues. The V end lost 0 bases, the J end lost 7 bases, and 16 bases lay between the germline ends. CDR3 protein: CASSLAGAEGKQPQHF. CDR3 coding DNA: TGTGCCAGCAGCTTAGCAGGGGCGGAGGGTAAGCAGCCCCAGCATTTT.

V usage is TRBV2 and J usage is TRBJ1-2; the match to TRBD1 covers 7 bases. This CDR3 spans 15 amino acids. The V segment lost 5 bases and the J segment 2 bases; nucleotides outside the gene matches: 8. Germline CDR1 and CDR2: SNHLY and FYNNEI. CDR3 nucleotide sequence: TGTGCCAGCAGTCGGGACAGCCGATCCAACTATGGCTACACCTTC. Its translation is CASSRDSRSNYGYTF.

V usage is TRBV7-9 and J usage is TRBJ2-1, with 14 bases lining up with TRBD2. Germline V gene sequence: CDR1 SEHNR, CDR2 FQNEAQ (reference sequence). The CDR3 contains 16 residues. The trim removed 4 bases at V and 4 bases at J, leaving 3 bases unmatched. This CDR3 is CASSSRLAGGYNEQFF. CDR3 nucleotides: TGTGCCAGCAGCTCTAGACTAGCGGGGGGGTACAATGAGCAGTTCTTC.

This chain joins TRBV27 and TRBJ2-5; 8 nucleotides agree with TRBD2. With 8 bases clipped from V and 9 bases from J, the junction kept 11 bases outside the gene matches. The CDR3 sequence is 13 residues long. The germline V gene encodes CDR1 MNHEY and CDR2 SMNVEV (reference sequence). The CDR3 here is CASSLGGGMAQYF. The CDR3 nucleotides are TGTGCCAGCTCCCTCGGGGGGGGGATGGCCCAGTACTTC.

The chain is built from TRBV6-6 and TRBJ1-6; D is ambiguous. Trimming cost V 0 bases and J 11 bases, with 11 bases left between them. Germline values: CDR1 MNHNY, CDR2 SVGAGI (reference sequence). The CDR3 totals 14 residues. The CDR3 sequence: CASSYSELLAPLHF. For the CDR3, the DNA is TGTGCCAGCAGTTACTCTGAACTGTTGGCACCCCTCCACTTT.

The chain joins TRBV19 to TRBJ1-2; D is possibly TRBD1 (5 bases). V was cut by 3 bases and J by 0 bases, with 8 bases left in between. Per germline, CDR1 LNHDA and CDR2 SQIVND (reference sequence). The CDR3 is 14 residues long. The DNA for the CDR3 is TGTGCCAGTAGTATGAGCAGGGCTAACTATGGCTACACCTTC. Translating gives CASSMSRANYGYTF.

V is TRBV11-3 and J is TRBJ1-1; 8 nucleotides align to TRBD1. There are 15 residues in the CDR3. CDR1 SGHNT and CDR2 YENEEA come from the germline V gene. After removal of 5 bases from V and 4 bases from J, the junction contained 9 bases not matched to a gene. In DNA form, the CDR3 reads TGTGCCAGCAGCCGAATAACAGGGGGTATCACTGAAGCTTTCTTT. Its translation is CASSRITGGITEAFF. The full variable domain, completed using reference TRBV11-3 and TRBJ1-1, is EAGVVQSPRYKIIEKKQPVAFWCNPISGHNTLYWYLQNLGQGPELLIRYENEEAVDDSQLPKDRFSAERLKGVDSTLKIQPAELGDSAVYLCASSRITGGITEAFFGQGTRLTVV.